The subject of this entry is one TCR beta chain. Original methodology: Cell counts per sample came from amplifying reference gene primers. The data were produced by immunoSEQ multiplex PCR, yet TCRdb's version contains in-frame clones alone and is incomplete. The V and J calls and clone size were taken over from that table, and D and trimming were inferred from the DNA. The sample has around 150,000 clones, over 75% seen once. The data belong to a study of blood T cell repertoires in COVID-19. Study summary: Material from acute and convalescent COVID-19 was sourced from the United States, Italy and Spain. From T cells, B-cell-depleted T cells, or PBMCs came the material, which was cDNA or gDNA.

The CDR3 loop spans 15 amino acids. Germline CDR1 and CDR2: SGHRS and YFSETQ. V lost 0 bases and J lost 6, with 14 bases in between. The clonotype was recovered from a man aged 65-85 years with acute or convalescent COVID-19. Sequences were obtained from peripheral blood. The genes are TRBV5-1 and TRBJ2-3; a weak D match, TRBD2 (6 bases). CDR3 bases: TGCGCCAGCAGCTTGGTAGGCGGGGTCTCGGATACGCAGTATTTT. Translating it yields CASSLVGGVSDTQYF. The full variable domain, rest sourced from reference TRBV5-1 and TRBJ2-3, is KAGVTQTPRYLIKTRGQQVTLSCSPISGHRSVSWYQQTPGQGLQFLFEYFSETQRNKGNFPGRFSGRQFSNSRSEMNVSTLELGDSALYLCASSLVGGVSDTQYFGPGTRLTVL.